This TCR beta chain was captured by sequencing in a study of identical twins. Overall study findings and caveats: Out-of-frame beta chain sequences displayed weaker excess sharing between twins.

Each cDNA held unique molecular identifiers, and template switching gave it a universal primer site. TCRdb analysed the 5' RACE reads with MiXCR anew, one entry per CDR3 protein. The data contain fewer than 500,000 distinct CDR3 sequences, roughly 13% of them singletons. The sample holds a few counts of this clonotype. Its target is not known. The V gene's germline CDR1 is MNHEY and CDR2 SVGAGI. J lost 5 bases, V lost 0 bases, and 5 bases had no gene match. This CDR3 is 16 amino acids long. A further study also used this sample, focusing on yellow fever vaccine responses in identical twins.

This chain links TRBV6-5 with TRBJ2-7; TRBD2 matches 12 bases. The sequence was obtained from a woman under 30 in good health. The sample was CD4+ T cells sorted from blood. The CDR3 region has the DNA TGTGCCAGCAGTTACTCACGGACTAGCGGGAACCACGAGCAGTACTTC. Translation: CASSYSRTSGNHEQYF.